This entry lists 21 T cell receptor beta chains sequenced from one sample in a study of blood T cell repertoires in COVID-19. This table comes from immunoSEQ multiplex PCR, and its TCRdb copy is limited to in-frame clones, with some not included. Of more than 200,000 clones in the sample, just over 85% are singletons; the top ten hold about 1.3%. Sequenced material: peripheral blood. Every receptor here comes from a man aged 80 or over with acute or convalescent COVID-19.

The chain links TRBV29-1 to TRBJ2-3; maybe TRBD2 (5 bases). Germline loops: CDR1 SQVTM, CDR2 ANQGSEA. V lost 6 bases, J lost 1 base, and 14 bases lay in between. The CDR3 extends over 14 amino acids. The CDR3 bases are TGCAGCGTCGCTACTAGGCCCCGCACAGATACGCAGTATTTT. Residues: CSVATRPRTDTQYF.

The rearrangement links TRBV6-5 to TRBJ2-7; 7 nucleotides line up with TRBD1. This CDR3 has 15 amino acids. Germline-derived CDR1 and CDR2 are MNHEY and SVGAGI. The V segment lost 4 bases and the J segment 3 bases; nucleotides outside the gene matches: 9. CDR3 loop: CASSSPRDSLYEQYF. The CDR3 region has the DNA TGTGCCAGCAGTTCCCCCCGGGACAGTCTCTACGAGCAGTACTTC.

The rearrangement links TRBV6-2 or TRBV6-3 to TRBJ1-5, with TRBD1 matching 8 bases. There are 14 residues in the CDR3. Germline-derived CDR1 and CDR2 are MNHEY and SVGEGT. V lost 4 bases to trimming and J lost 4 bases; unmatched junction nucleotides: 3. The CDR3 here is CASSSRTGNQPQHF. The CDR3 region has the DNA TGTGCCAGCAGTTCTAGGACAGGGAATCAGCCCCAGCATTTT.

The gene calls are TRBV9 and TRBJ2-6; maybe TRBD2 (5 bases). CDR1 is SGDLS, CDR2 YYNGEE, per germline. With 8 bases removed from V and 2 bases from J, the gap between germline ends came to 11 bases. The CDR3 contains 14 residues. CDR3 in amino acids: CASHGGAGANVLTF. The CDR3 DNA sequence: TGTGCCAGTCACGGAGGCGCTGGGGCCAACGTCCTGACTTTC.

The V call is TRBV5-5, the J call TRBJ2-2; D might be TRBD1 (5 bases). The CDR3 covers 15 residues. V was cut by 2 bases and J by 1 base, with 9 bases left in between. Germline CDR1 reads SGHKS; CDR2 reads YYEKEE (reference sequence). CDR3 region: CASSFNRQNTGELFF. The CDR3 coding sequence is TGTGCCAGCAGCTTTAACAGGCAGAACACCGGGGAGCTGTTTTTT. Full variable domain (outside the CDR3, taken from reference TRBV5-5 and TRBJ2-2): DAGVTQSPTHLIKTRGQQVTLRCSPISGHKSVSWYQQVLGQGPQFIFQYYEKEERGRGNFPDRFSARQFPNYSSELNVNALLLGDSALYLCASSFNRQNTGELFFGEGSRLTVL.

This sequence joins TRBV18 and TRBJ2-7, with 8 bases matching TRBD2. Per germline, CDR1 KGHSH and CDR2 LQKENI. This CDR3 region has 15 residues. J was trimmed by 0 bases and V by 3 bases; bases with no gene match: 4. As DNA, the CDR3 is TGTGCCAGCTCACCCTCCGGGAGGGTCTCCTACGAGCAGTACTTC. This gives the protein CASSPSGRVSYEQYF.

V is TRBV2 and J is TRBJ2-1, with TRBD2 matching 15 bases. CDR1 and CDR2 (germline): SNHLY, FYNNEI. The CDR3 covers 15 residues. The V segment lost 4 bases and the J segment 7 bases; nucleotides outside the gene matches: 2. The CDR3 DNA reads TGTGCCAGCAGTGGGACTAGCGGGGGGGCGAATGAGCAGTTCTTC. Its protein product is CASSGTSGGANEQFF.

CDR3 DNA sequence: TGTGCCATCAGTGACCCAGGGGTCTCATACGAGCAGTACTTC. This encodes CAISDPGVSYEQYF. The V call is TRBV10-3, the J call TRBJ2-7; possible D gene TRBD1, 6 bases. The V end was cut by 3 bases, the J end by 4 bases, with 13 bases between. In germline, CDR1 is ENHRY, CDR2 SYGVKD. This CDR3 spans 14 amino acids.

The chain employs TRBV10-3 and TRBJ1-2, with TRBD1 matching 7 bases. CDR3 length: 17 amino acids. J gave up 5 bases and V 7 bases, and 19 bases lay outside the gene matches. Germline V gene lookup returns CDR1 ENHRY and CDR2 SYGVKD. The CDR3 sequence: CAITSPGQDGRVYGYTF. DNA of the CDR3: TGTGCCATCACTTCGCCCGGACAGGACGGAAGAGTATATGGCTACACCTTC.

The rearrangement joins TRBV5-4 to TRBJ2-5; TRBD2 matches at 7 bases. Germline CDR1 reads SGHNT; CDR2 reads YYREEE (reference sequence). This CDR3 is built from 13 residues. V gave up 5 bases and J gave up 3 bases; unmatched junction bases: 4. CDR3 sequence: CASSWGGEETQYF. CDR3 in DNA: TGTGCCAGCAGTTGGGGGGGGGAAGAGACCCAGTACTTC.

The chain uses TRBV5-1 and TRBJ2-2, with D tentatively TRBD1 (5 bases). CDR1 is SGHRS and CDR2 is YFSETQ in the germline V gene. Trimming shortened V by 5 bases and J by 6 bases, and 11 bases separated the two germline ends. The CDR3 has 13 residues. The CDR3 DNA reads as TGCGCCAGCAGTTGGGGCAGCGCCGGGGAGCTGTTTTTT. Translating gives CASSWGSAGELFF.

The chain joins TRBV7-2 to TRBJ2-1, with a tentative D call TRBD2 (6 bases). The V gene's germline CDR1 is SGHTA and CDR2 FQGNSA. With 3 bases removed from V and 5 bases from J, the gap between germline ends came to 11 bases. CDR3 length equals 14 residues. The CDR3 sequence is CASSFPGVDNEQFF. CDR3 in DNA: TGTGCCAGCAGCTTCCCGGGAGTGGACAATGAGCAGTTCTTC.

The rearrangement links TRBV19 to TRBJ2-5, with 7 bases lining up with TRBD2. Unmatched junction bases numbered 4, after V lost 5 bases and J lost 1 base. The CDR3 is 14 amino acids. Germline V lookup: CDR1 LNHDA, CDR2 SQIVND (reference sequence). The CDR3 spells CASSPGGGQETQYF. The CDR3 nucleotides are TGTGCCAGTAGTCCGGGGGGTGGCCAAGAGACCCAGTACTTC.

The genes are TRBV5-1 and TRBJ2-5; possibly TRBD1 for D (5 bases). V lost 3 bases and J lost 2, with 20 bases in between. The V gene's germline CDR1 is SGHRS and CDR2 YFSETQ. This CDR3 comprises 17 residues. This chain's CDR3 is CASSSISGKLWQETQYF. The CDR3 DNA follows: TGCGCCAGCAGCTCAATTTCAGGGAAGTTGTGGCAAGAGACCCAGTACTTC.

This chain links TRBV9 with TRBJ1-1; D is possibly TRBD1 (5 bases). The CDR3 contains 14 residues. Germline lookup yields CDR1 SGDLS and CDR2 YYNGEE. V lost 3 bases and J 6 bases, leaving 15 bases between the germline ends. The CDR3 region is CASSAPPGGAEAFF. Here the CDR3 DNA reads TGTGCCAGCAGCGCCCCCCCGGGGGGAGCTGAAGCTTTCTTT.

A few counts support this clone. This chain connects TRBV6-5 to TRBJ2-7; D might be TRBD2 (6 bases). The CDR3 is 14 amino acids. Trimming cost V 8 bases and J 8 bases, with 22 bases left between them. CDR1 and CDR2 (germline): MNHEY, SVGAGI. CDR3 sequence: CASQLAGPSMKQYF. In DNA, the CDR3 is TGTGCCAGCCAATTGGCGGGACCATCGATGAAGCAGTACTTC.

The chain joins TRBV29-1 to TRBJ1-5; no firm D call. The CDR3 has 12 residues. From germline, CDR1 is SQVTM and CDR2 ANQGSEA. Trimming left V 8 bases short and J 4 bases short, with 12 bases between. In DNA, the CDR3 is TGCAGCACCGGGGAGGGAAATCAGCCCCAGCATTTT. Residues: CSTGEGNQPQHF.

This clone was seen ten or more times. The chain is built from TRBV5-1 and TRBJ2-7; 9 bases line up with TRBD1. V trimming: 1 base; J trimming: 4 bases; junction bases outside the gene matches: 6. Germline CDR1 is SGHRS and CDR2 is YFSETQ. The CDR3 contains 15 residues. The CDR3 spells CASSLNTGGGYEQYF. DNA for the CDR3: TGCGCCAGCAGCTTGAATACAGGGGGCGGGTACGAGCAGTACTTC.

This clone came up once. The chain employs TRBV7-8 and TRBJ1-1; the match to TRBD1 covers 7 bases. The V gene end was trimmed by 7 bases and the J gene end by 10 bases; junction bases not matched to a gene: 9. The CDR3 runs to 12 residues. In germline, CDR1 is SGHVS, CDR2 FQNEAQ. For the CDR3, the DNA is TGTGCCAGCACCGTTAGACAGGGAGTAGCTTTCTTT. Translation gives CASTVRQGVAFF.

The V call is TRBV18, the J call TRBJ2-2; the match to TRBD1 covers 9 bases. Trimming took 4 bases from V and 0 from J; bases not matched to a gene: 6. The CDR3 is made up of 17 amino acids. Germline CDR1 KGHSH, CDR2 LQKENI. CDR3 amino acids: CASSLSWDRANTGELFF. The CDR3, as DNA: TGTGCCAGCTCACTATCGTGGGACAGGGCGAACACCGGGGAGCTGTTTTTT.

This clone was seen only a few times. The V gene is TRBV6-5, the J gene TRBJ1-5; tentative D call: TRBD1 (5 bases). Trimming removed 0 bases from V and 6 bases from J, with 12 bases in between. The CDR3 consists of 15 residues. Germline values: CDR1 MNHEY, CDR2 SVGAGI. CDR3 bases: TGTGCCAGCAGTTACTCGAGGTTGGGACTTCAGCCCCAGCATTTT. Translated: CASSYSRLGLQPQHF.